The T cell receptor beta chain described here comes from a study of OX40 agonist ivuxolimab in advanced cancers. Study background: Those enrolled were 82.7% male, with a mean age of around 60 years and ages from about 20 to 85.

The protocol was immunoSEQ multiplex PCR, while the TCRdb copy is restricted to in-frame clones and leaves out a portion. The sample holds about 27,000 clones; approximately 80% are singletons and the top ten take 29%. Germline CDR1 and CDR2: SGHDN and FVKESK. After removal of 4 bases from V and 1 base from J, the junction contained 2 bases not matched to a gene. The CDR3 is 14 amino acids. This sequence was found in an adult with an advanced solid tumor such as melanoma, head and neck, liver or kidney cancer. This sequence joins TRBV14 and TRBJ1-1, with 8 nucleotides matching TRBD1. The sequenced sample was CD4+ or CD8+ T cells sorted from blood, obtained in a trial of the OX40 agonist ivuxolimab. The CDR3 sequence is CASSRQGKNTEAFF. The CDR3 DNA reads TGTGCCAGCAGCCGACAGGGGAAGAACACTGAAGCTTTCTTT.